This TCR beta chain was sequenced during a study of identical twins. The CDR3 consists of 16 residues. From germline, CDR1 is KGHDR and CDR2 SFDVKD. Trimming removed 4 bases from V and 2 bases from J, with 17 bases in between. cDNA carried unique molecular identifiers, and a universal primer site was added by template switching. TCRdb processed the 5' RACE reads anew with MiXCR; each CDR3 protein has one entry. The data hold roughly 720,000 distinct CDR3 sequences, with about 20% observed a single time. Study-level results: Compared with models, monozygotic twins showed more out-of-frame TCR alpha sharing. Sequences that were out-of-frame, alpha and twin-shared displayed an excess of low generation probability.

Comments on this clonotype: Its antigen remains unidentified.

This sample also belongs to another study, concerning T cells expressing NK-cell markers. That paper notes: Of the CD8+ T cells in 5 to 7 donors, roughly 1.0-7.5% belonged to dominant NKG2C+ clonotypes.

The TCR originated in a woman aged 18-29 years in good health. Sequencing was done on a sample of PBMCs. V and J are TRBV24-1 and TRBJ2-7; D uncertain. DNA for the CDR3: TGTGCCACCAGTGACTCCCGCAGCCCTCGTCCCTACGAGCAGTACTTC. Protein sequence: CATSDSRSPRPYEQYF.